The 18 T cell receptor beta chains given below trace back to one sample, sequenced in a study of STAT5B mutations in CD4+ large granular lymphocyte leukemia. Libraries were prepared by immunoSEQ multiplex PCR; TCRdb keeps only in-frame clonotypes and omits some of them. The sample lists some 40,000 clones; almost 85% were seen once. The sequencing sample was made of CD4+ T cells from blood buffy coats. These receptors came from a human donor in good health.

The gene calls are TRBV5-6 and TRBJ2-7; D is possibly TRBD1 or TRBD2 (6 bases each). CDR1 is SGHDT, CDR2 YYEEEE, per germline. Between the trimmed V and J ends, which lost 7 bases and 7 bases, there was a span of 18 bases. The CDR3 length is 13 residues. As DNA, the CDR3 is TGTGCCAGCGGCTGGAGGGGGACGAGGGAGCAGTACTTC. Translation gives CASGWRGTREQYF. The variable domain in full, with the rest retrieved from reference TRBV5-6 and TRBJ2-7, is DAGVTQSPTHLIKTRGQQVTLRCSPKSGHDTVSWYQQALGQGPQFIFQYYEEEERQRGNFPDRFSGHQFPNYSSELNVNALLLGDSALYLCASGWRGTREQYFGPGTRLTVT.

The chain employs TRBV30 and TRBJ1-1; a weak D match, TRBD1 (6 bases). Trimming stripped 2 bases from V and 10 bases from J, with 20 bases between. CDR3 length equals 14 residues. Per the germline V gene, CDR1 is GTSNPN and CDR2 is SVGIG (reference sequence). The CDR3 nucleotides read TGTGCCTGGAGTTCCATGGGGACACTACGCGGAGCTTTCTTT. Its protein is CAWSSMGTLRGAFF.

The V gene is TRBV4-3, the J gene TRBJ2-5; no definite D call. The J call may be faulty, since TRBJ2-7 better matches the DNA end. Germline CDR1 LGHNA, CDR2 YSLEER. There are 14 residues in the CDR3. The CDR3 nucleotides read TGCGCCAGCAGCCAAAGCTGGAGCTCCTACGAGCAGTACTTC. Its translation is CASSQSWSSYEQYF.

This sequence joins TRBV28 and TRBJ1-5, with 8 nucleotides matching TRBD1. Germline V gene lookup returns CDR1 MDHEN and CDR2 SYDVKM. CDR3 length equals 14 residues. J was trimmed by 4 bases and V by 1 base; bases with no gene match: 0. The CDR3 region is CASSLYRGNQPQHF. The CDR3 DNA sequence: TGTGCCAGCAGTTTATACAGGGGGAATCAGCCCCAGCATTTT.

The chain carries TRBV11-2 and TRBJ2-1, with TRBD1 matching over 12 bases. CDR1 SGHAT and CDR2 FQNNGV come from the germline V gene. The CDR3 runs to 15 residues. With V trimmed by 4 bases and J by 9 bases, 7 bases remained unmatched. The CDR3 loop is CASSSGQGASGEQFF. The CDR3 nucleotides read TGTGCCAGCAGCTCGGGACAGGGGGCGAGCGGTGAGCAGTTCTTC.

The chain employs TRBV2 and TRBJ2-7, with 8 nucleotides matching TRBD2. J was trimmed by 0 bases and V by 5 bases; bases with no gene match: 6. Germline loops: CDR1 SNHLY, CDR2 FYNNEI. CDR3 size: 15 residues. The DNA of the CDR3 is TGTGCCAGCAGTCGGACTAGCCTGAGCTCCTACGAGCAGTACTTC. Translating gives CASSRTSLSSYEQYF.

The chain is built from TRBV7-2 and TRBJ2-7; a weak D match, TRBD2 (6 bases). The CDR3 runs to 13 residues. CDR1 and CDR2 from the germline V gene are SGHTA and FQGNSA. V was clipped by 1 base and J by 6 bases, with 10 bases between them. This CDR3 reads CASSLGGTFEQYF. DNA of the CDR3: TGTGCCAGCAGCTTAGGCGGGACCTTCGAGCAGTACTTC.

Only a few counts were recorded for this clone. The chain links TRBV9 to TRBJ2-7; 14 bases agree with TRBD2. The V gene's germline CDR1 is SGDLS and CDR2 YYNGEE. This CDR3 spans 18 amino acids. V shed 4 bases and J 2 bases; nucleotides not matched to a gene: 11. The CDR3 here is CASSMGLAGVGGAYEQYF. CDR3 bases: TGTGCCAGCAGCATGGGACTAGCGGGAGTTGGTGGGGCCTACGAGCAGTACTTC.

CDR3: CASSYSGGQGPNEQFF. The CDR3 DNA sequence: TGTGCCAGCAGTTATTCCGGGGGACAGGGTCCAAATGAGCAGTTCTTC. V and J are TRBV6-5 and TRBJ2-1, with TRBD1 identical over 9 bases. Germline V gene sequence: CDR1 MNHEY, CDR2 SVGAGI. V dropped 3 bases and J dropped 7; count of bases not matched to a gene: 10. The CDR3 length is 16 residues.

The V call is TRBV19, the J call TRBJ1-6; TRBD1 matches 9 bases. CDR1 and CDR2 from the germline V gene are LNHDA and SQIVND (reference sequence). The CDR3 is made up of 14 amino acids. The junction had 7 bases not matched to a gene; V was cut back by 9 bases and J by 7 bases. The CDR3, as DNA: TGTGCCAGCGACCTGGGGACAGGGAATTCACCCCTCCACTTT. It is translated as CASDLGTGNSPLHF.

This chain uses TRBV4-1 with TRBJ2-4; the match to TRBD1 covers 9 bases. With 1 base clipped from V and 7 bases from J, the junction kept 2 bases outside the gene matches. Germline lookup yields CDR1 MGHRA and CDR2 YSYEKL. The CDR3 spans 14 residues. The CDR3 sequence is CASSQVGQGNIQYF. CDR3 coding DNA: TGCGCCAGCAGCCAAGTCGGACAGGGGAACATTCAGTACTTC.

The CDR3 loop reads CASSPSPRNQPQHF. The DNA of the CDR3 is TGTGCCAGCAGCCCCAGCCCCCGCAATCAGCCCCAGCATTTT. The chain carries TRBV11-2 and TRBJ1-5; no firm D call. CDR1 and CDR2 (germline): SGHAT, FQNNGV. This CDR3 contains 14 residues. V gave up 5 bases and J gave up 2 bases, with 10 bases separating them. Combining the CDR3 with reference TRBV11-2 and TRBJ1-5 gives the whole variable domain EAGVAQSPRYKIIEKRQSVAFWCNPISGHATLYWYQQILGQGPKLLIQFQNNGVVDDSQLPKDRFSAERLKGVDSTLKIQPAKLEDSAVYLCASSPSPRNQPQHFGDGTRLSIL.

The chain couples TRBV6-1 to TRBJ2-1; 8 nucleotides agree with TRBD1. From germline, CDR1 is MNHNS and CDR2 SASEGT. V was clipped by 10 bases and J by 4 bases; unmatched bases: 9. The CDR3 covers 14 residues. CDR3 sequence reads: CATKGGTGYNEQFF. The CDR3 DNA reads as TGTGCCACCAAAGGCGGGACAGGTTACAATGAGCAGTTCTTC.

The chain recombines TRBV11-1 with TRBJ2-7; no clear D. V was trimmed by 1 base and J by 1 base, leaving 11 bases between them. CDR3 length: 15 amino acids. Germline V gives CDR1 SGHAT, CDR2 FQDESV (reference sequence). In nucleotides, the CDR3 is TGTGCCAGCAGCTTAGGGCCCGGGCTATCCTACGAGCAGTACTTC. Translated: CASSLGPGLSYEQYF.

The rearrangement links TRBV6-5 to TRBJ1-1, with 8 bases fitting TRBD1. Germline trimming cut 0 bases from V and 3 bases from J; bases unmatched to any gene: 0. Germline lookup yields CDR1 MNHEY and CDR2 SVGAGI. CDR3 length equals 14 residues. The CDR3 loop reads CASSYSTGDTEAFF. The CDR3, as DNA: TGTGCCAGCAGTTACTCGACAGGGGACACTGAAGCTTTCTTT.

This rearrangement joins TRBV28 to TRBJ2-4; D is perhaps TRBD1 or TRBD2 (7 bases each). This CDR3 has 15 residues. Between the trimmed V and J ends, which lost 7 bases and 2 bases, there was a span of 15 bases. Germline V gives CDR1 MDHEN, CDR2 SYDVKM. The CDR3 loop reads CASMGGGASKNIQYF. The CDR3 DNA sequence: TGTGCCAGCATGGGAGGGGGCGCATCCAAAAACATTCAGTACTTC.

V is TRBV6-5 and J is TRBJ1-4, with TRBD1 as a possible D gene (5 bases). Germline CDR1 reads MNHEY; CDR2 reads SVGAGI. V was shortened by 7 bases and J by 9 bases, with 18 bases between the two germline ends. The length of the CDR3 is 14 residues. The CDR3 bases are TGTGCCAGCACCCCGGGGGGGAAGAATCAAAAACTGTTTTTT. Amino acids: CASTPGGKNQKLFF.

The rearrangement joins TRBV7-3 to TRBJ2-3, with 7 bases aligning to TRBD2. Trimming cost V 5 bases and J 2 bases; bases outside gene matches: 4. CDR3 length: 14 amino acids. From germline, CDR1 is SGHTA and CDR2 FQGTGA. CDR3: CASSIRGDTDTQYF. CDR3 in DNA: TGTGCCAGCAGCATCCGGGGGGACACAGATACGCAGTATTTT.